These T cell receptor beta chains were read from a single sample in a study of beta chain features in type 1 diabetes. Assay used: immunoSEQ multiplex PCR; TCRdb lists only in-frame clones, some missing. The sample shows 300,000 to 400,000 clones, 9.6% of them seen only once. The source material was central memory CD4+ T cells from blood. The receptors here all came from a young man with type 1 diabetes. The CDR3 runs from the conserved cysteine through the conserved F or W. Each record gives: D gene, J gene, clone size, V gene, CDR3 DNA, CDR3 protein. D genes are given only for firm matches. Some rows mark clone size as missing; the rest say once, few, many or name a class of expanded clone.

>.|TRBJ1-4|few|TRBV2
TGTGCCAGCCACGGGCTGGCTAATGAAAAACTGTTTTTT
CASHGLANEKLFF
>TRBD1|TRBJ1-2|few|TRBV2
TGTGCCAGCAGTGGGACAGGGGCCTATGGCTACACCTTC
CASSGTGAYGYTF
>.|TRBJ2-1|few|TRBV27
TGTGCCAGCAGTTTAGACGCTACATTAGGTTTCTACAATGAGCAGTTCTTC
CASSLDATLGFYNEQFF
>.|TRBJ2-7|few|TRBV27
TGTGCCAGCAGTTTAGACCCCCGGACGGTCATCCGGGAGCAGTACTTC
CASSLDPRTVIREQYF
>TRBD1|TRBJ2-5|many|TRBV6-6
TGTGCCAGCAGTCCCTACGACAGGGCCCAAGAGACCCAGTACTTC
CASSPYDRAQETQYF
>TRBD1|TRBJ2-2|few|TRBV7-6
TGTGCCAGCAGCTCCGGGACAGTCCTATACACCGGGGAGCTGTTTTTT
CASSSGTVLYTGELFF
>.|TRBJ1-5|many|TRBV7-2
TGTGCCAGCAGCTTATTCAGGGGAGGGCAGCCCCAGCATTTT
CASSLFRGGQPQHF
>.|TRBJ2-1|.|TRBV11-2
TGTGCCAGCAGCTTAATGACCGGGGCCCATGAGCAGTTCTTC
CASSLMTGAHEQFF
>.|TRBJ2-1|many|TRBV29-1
TGCAGCGGTGTGGAGTTGAAGGCTTACAATGAGCAGTTCTTC
CSGVELKAYNEQFF
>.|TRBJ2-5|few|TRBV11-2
TGTGCCAGCAGCGCGGACCAAGAGACCCAGTACTTC
CASSADQETQYF
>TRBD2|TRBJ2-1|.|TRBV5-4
TGTGCCAGCACACTAGCGGTTAAGGTCGATGAGCAGTTCTTC
CASTLAVKVDEQFF
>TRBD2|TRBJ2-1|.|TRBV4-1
TGTGCCAGCAGCCGACGATCAGCGGGGGACGACAATGAGCAGTTCTTC
CASSRRSAGDDNEQFF
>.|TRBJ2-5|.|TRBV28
TGTGCCAGCAGTTTACTCGACGGGGACCAAGAGACCCAGTACTTC
CASSLLDGDQETQYF
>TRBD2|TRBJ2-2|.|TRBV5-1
TGCGCCAGCAGCCGAGGACTAGCCGTCGGGGAGCTGTTTTTT
CASSRGLAVGELFF
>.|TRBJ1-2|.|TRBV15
TGTGCCACCAGCAGAGATAGGTCGGGCAGGGCTGGCTACACCTTC
CATSRDRSGRAGYTF
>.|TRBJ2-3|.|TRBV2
TGTGCCCGGGGGAGCACAGATACGCAGTATTTT
CARGSTDTQYF
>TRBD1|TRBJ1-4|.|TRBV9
TGTGCCAGCAGCGTGGGGACAGACGGATATGAAAAACTGTTTTTT
CASSVGTDGYEKLFF
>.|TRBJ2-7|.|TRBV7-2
TGTGCCAGCAGCTACTCCAGGGTCACCTACGAGCAGTACTTC
CASSYSRVTYEQYF
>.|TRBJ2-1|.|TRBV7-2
TGTGCCAGCAGCCCAAGACCACCCCAGGGGGGTCAAGAGCAGTTCTTC
CASSPRPPQGGQEQFF
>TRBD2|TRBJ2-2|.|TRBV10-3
TGTGCCATCAAGGGAACGGGAGGGGCCGGGGAGCTGTTTTTT
CAIKGTGGAGELFF
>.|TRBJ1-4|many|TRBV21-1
TGTGCCAGCAGCAATTCGGGTAATGAAAAACTGTTTTTT
CASSNSGNEKLFF
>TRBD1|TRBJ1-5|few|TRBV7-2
TGTGCCAGCAGCTTCCGGGACAGAAATCAGCCCCAGCATTTT
CASSFRDRNQPQHF
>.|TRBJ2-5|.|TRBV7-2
TGTGCCGTAGGCGTTAGGGCAGGGGCGCAAGAGACCCAGTACTTC
CAVGVRAGAQETQYF